This entry lists 7 T cell receptor beta chains sequenced from one sample in a study of technical replicates of blood from a few donors. Profiled with immunoSEQ multiplex PCR; TCRdb holds only in-frame clones, not every one. Found here are fewer than 100,000 clones, approximately 94% of them singletons; the top ten hold roughly 0.22%. The sequencing sample was made of T cells isolated from PBMCs. All receptors come from a human donor in good health.

This clone occurred once. The rearrangement links TRBV19 to TRBJ2-5; no definite D call. The ends were cut back, 5 bases at V and 4 bases at J, with 8 bases in the middle. Germline V lookup: CDR1 LNHDA, CDR2 SQIVND (reference sequence). This CDR3 region has 12 residues. CDR3 in DNA: TGTGCCAGTAGTGAGGTGCGAGAGACCCAGTACTTC. Protein: CASSEVRETQYF.

The V gene is TRBV2, the J gene TRBJ1-2; 7 nucleotides match TRBD1. V lost 6 bases and J lost 1; bases outside the gene matches: 5. Germline CDR1 reads SNHLY; CDR2 reads FYNNEI. The CDR3 contains 14 residues. The CDR3 DNA is TGTGCCAGCAGACTACAGGGGTATAACTATGGCTACACCTTC. It yields the protein CASRLQGYNYGYTF. Using reference TRBV2 and TRBJ1-2 for the parts outside the CDR3, the full variable domain is EPEVTQTPSHQVTQMGQEVILRCVPISNHLYFYWYRQILGQKVEFLVSFYNNEISEKSEIFDDQFSVERPDGSNFTLKIRSTKLEDSAMYFCASRLQGYNYGYTFGSGTRLTVV.

Only one count was recorded for this clone. The chain combines TRBV4-1 with TRBJ2-1; 14 bases fit TRBD2. Trimming cost V 3 bases and J 8 bases; bases outside gene matches: 9. The CDR3 length is 17 residues. CDR1 is MGHRA, CDR2 YSYEKL, per germline. The CDR3 sequence is CASSQEGTSGSWDEQFF. The CDR3, as DNA: TGCGCCAGCAGCCAGGAGGGGACTAGCGGGAGTTGGGATGAGCAGTTCTTC.

This chain uses TRBV5-1 with TRBJ2-1, with 12 bases lining up with TRBD2. CDR1 is SGHRS and CDR2 is YFSETQ in the germline V gene. The CDR3 is made up of 16 amino acids. J gave up 6 bases and V 0 bases, and 4 bases lay outside the gene matches. The CDR3 nucleotides are TGCGCCAGCAGCTTGGGGGCTAGCGGGGGGGCCAATGAGCAGTTCTTC. Amino acid sequence: CASSLGASGGANEQFF.

V usage is TRBV6-1 and J usage is TRBJ1-2; TRBD1 is a possible D gene (5 bases). The CDR3 consists of 14 residues. CDR1 and CDR2 from the germline V gene are MNHNS and SASEGT. The V gene lost 4 bases and the J gene lost 8 bases, with 17 bases spanning the gap. CDR3 amino acids: CASSVEGRASGYTF. The CDR3 nucleotides read TGTGCCAGCAGTGTGGAGGGACGTGCGTCGGGCTACACCTTC.

The rearrangement joins TRBV18 to TRBJ2-3, with 11 bases that match TRBD2. The CDR3 runs to 17 residues. CDR1 and CDR2 (germline): KGHSH, LQKENI. V trimming: 2 bases; J trimming: 6 bases; junction bases outside the gene matches: 10. CDR3 amino acids: CASSPGITSGSLDTQYF. Here the CDR3 DNA reads TGTGCCAGCTCACCAGGGATCACTAGCGGGAGTCTTGATACGCAGTATTTT.

This chain uses TRBV6-1 with TRBJ2-3; weak D call: TRBD1 (6 bases). The germline CDR1 and CDR2 sequences are MNHNS and SASEGT. The germline V and J ends were trimmed by 6 bases and 1 base, with 11 bases remaining between them. CDR3 length: 14 amino acids. CDR3 bases: TGTGCCAGCAGCAGGGGCAGGGGCACAGATACGCAGTATTTT. It codes for CASSRGRGTDTQYF.